The 29 T cell receptor beta chains reported below all come from one sample, sequenced in a study of CD8 T cells in Susac syndrome. Random hexamers primed reverse transcription of 0.5 to 1 ug RNA. MiXCR, applied by TCRdb to the immunoSEQ multiplex PCR reads, yields one record per CDR3 protein. The sample has under 95,000 distinct CDR3 sequences; over 90% are singletons. Sequencing was done on a sample of CD4+ T cells from PBMCs. These receptors were taken from a human donor with Susac syndrome.

V usage is TRBV29-1 and J usage is TRBJ2-7; D is undetermined. V was clipped by 0 bases and J by 1 base, with 4 bases between them. The CDR3 is made up of 12 amino acids. Germline V gives CDR1 SQVTM, CDR2 ANQGSEA. For the CDR3, the DNA is TGCAGCGTTGAAGACAGGTCCTACGAGCAGTACTTC. As protein: CSVEDRSYEQYF.

The chain carries TRBV28 and TRBJ2-1, with D perhaps TRBD2 (5 bases). Germline CDR1 reads MDHEN; CDR2 reads SYDVKM. This CDR3 spans 15 amino acids. Trimming shortened V by 1 base and J by 6 bases, and 13 bases separated the two germline ends. In DNA, the CDR3 is TGTGCCAGCAGTTTATCGGGGTCGAGGTTCAATGAGCAGTTCTTC. Translation gives CASSLSGSRFNEQFF.

The V gene is TRBV20-1, the J gene TRBJ2-3, with no clear D. This CDR3 region has 13 residues. V lost 4 bases and J 1 base, leaving 9 bases between the germline ends. CDR1 and CDR2 (germline): DFQATT, SNEGSKA (reference sequence). The CDR3 region is CSAKDGGTDTQYF. The CDR3 bases are TGCAGTGCTAAGGATGGAGGCACAGATACGCAGTATTTT.

The chain combines TRBV2 with TRBJ1-1; D gene unclear. The CDR3 is 13 amino acids. Per germline, CDR1 SNHLY and CDR2 FYNNEI. The ends were cut back, 7 bases at V and 1 base at J, with 10 bases in the middle. CDR3 residues: CASKGRPNTEAFF. CDR3 sequence (DNA): TGTGCCAGCAAGGGCAGACCGAACACTGAAGCTTTCTTT.

The rearrangement uses TRBV20-1 and TRBJ2-3; D gene ambiguous. Germline assignment: CDR1 DFQATT and CDR2 SNEGSKA (reference sequence). The V gene lost 6 bases and the J gene lost 6 bases, with 16 bases spanning the gap. CDR3 length: 13 amino acids. CDR3 residues: CSALTAFEDTQYF. CDR3 DNA sequence: TGCAGTGCGTTGACGGCCTTCGAGGATACGCAGTATTTT.

This chain links TRBV20-1 with TRBJ1-6; perhaps TRBD1 as D (5 bases). V gave up 0 bases and J gave up 4 bases, with 7 bases separating them. This CDR3 has 14 amino acids. CDR1 and CDR2 from the germline V gene are DFQATT and SNEGSKA (reference sequence). In DNA form, the CDR3 reads TGCAGTGCTAGAGATGAGGGGTATAATTCACCCCTCCACTTT. This codes for CSARDEGYNSPLHF.

The chain couples TRBV5-4 to TRBJ2-5; D is unclear. V was cut by 2 bases and J by 2 bases, with 13 bases left in between. Per the germline V gene, CDR1 is SGHNT and CDR2 is YYREEE (reference sequence). This CDR3 has 15 amino acids. The CDR3 DNA follows: TGTGCCAGCAGCTTTCAGATTTCGATTCAAGAGACCCAGTACTTC. Translating it yields CASSFQISIQETQYF.

The J gene is TRBJ2-4, the V gene TRBV30; 8 bases align to TRBD1. CDR1 is GTSNPN, CDR2 SVGIG, per germline (reference sequence). Unmatched junction bases numbered 2, after V lost 1 base and J lost 0 bases. There are 15 residues in the CDR3. CDR3 protein: CAWSGDRLAKNIQYF. CDR3 DNA sequence: TGTGCCTGGAGTGGGGACAGGCTAGCCAAAAACATTCAGTACTTC.

This clonotype was seen a single time. The V call is TRBV12-3 or TRBV12-4, the J call TRBJ1-3; TRBD1 agrees at 9 bases. Losses at the gene ends were 3 bases for V and 6 bases for J; bases not matched to a gene: 3. This CDR3 contains 14 residues. CDR3 in DNA: TGTGCCAGCAGTTTGACAGGGGGGACAAACACCATATATTTT. Its translation: CASSLTGGTNTIYF.

V is TRBV12-3 or TRBV12-4 and J is TRBJ2-5; no clear D. Trimming removed 6 bases at V and 4 bases at J, with 6 bases between. CDR3 length: 11 amino acids. CDR3 nucleotide sequence: TGTGCCAGCAGCACGCGAGAGACCCAGTACTTC. Protein: CASSTRETQYF.

This chain joins TRBV5-1 and TRBJ2-7; tentatively, D is TRBD1 (6 bases). The CDR3 extends over 13 amino acids. Germline V CDR1 and CDR2: SGHRS, YFSETQ. The V gene lost 4 bases and the J gene lost 3 bases, with 11 bases spanning the gap. This chain's CDR3 is CASSRGHLYEQYF. DNA of the CDR3: TGCGCCAGCAGCCGGGGACACCTCTACGAGCAGTACTTC.

The CDR3 region is CASSFRDGLFNEQFF. The CDR3 DNA follows: TGTGCCAGCAGTTTTCGAGACGGCCTCTTCAATGAGCAGTTCTTC. The V and J genes are TRBV27 and TRBJ2-1, with D uncertain. Germline lookup yields CDR1 MNHEY and CDR2 SMNVEV (reference sequence). V lost 3 bases, J lost 6 bases, and 15 bases lay in between. The CDR3 has 15 residues.

In this sample, this clonotype turned up a few times. This chain uses TRBV4-1 with TRBJ2-4, with D tentatively TRBD2 (6 bases). Trimming took off 0 bases at V and 6 bases at J, with 9 bases between the two ends. There are 14 residues in the CDR3. Per germline, CDR1 MGHRA and CDR2 YSYEKL. CDR3 in DNA: TGCGCCAGCAGCCAAGATTGGGACTTAAACATTCAGTACTTC. Its translation: CASSQDWDLNIQYF.

The rearrangement uses TRBV28 and TRBJ2-3; 9 positions agree with TRBD1. Germline assignment: CDR1 MDHEN and CDR2 SYDVKM. This CDR3 region has 15 residues. The J segment lost 3 bases and the V segment lost 3 bases, leaving 4 bases of the junction unmatched. CDR3 DNA sequence: TGTGCCAGCAGTTTGCGACAGGGGGTTACAGATACGCAGTATTTT. Protein sequence: CASSLRQGVTDTQYF.

This clonotype has just one count. The chain links TRBV15 to TRBJ1-1; maybe TRBD1 (5 bases). The CDR3 extends over 15 amino acids. Germline assignment: CDR1 LNHNV and CDR2 YYDKDF (reference sequence). Trimming shortened V by 3 bases and J by 5 bases, and 16 bases separated the two germline ends. In DNA, the CDR3 is TGTGCCACCAGCAGTGCGGGGCCTGGTTGGACTGAAGCTTTCTTT. This gives the protein CATSSAGPGWTEAFF.

The chain has TRBV6-6 and TRBJ2-3, with 9 bases lining up with TRBD1. The CDR3 has 15 amino acids. Germline-derived CDR1 and CDR2 are MNHNY and SVGAGI (reference sequence). Unmatched junction bases numbered 4, after V lost 4 bases and J lost 2 bases. The CDR3 protein is CASSLGQGITDTQYF. The CDR3 DNA reads as TGTGCCAGCAGTTTGGGACAGGGTATCACAGATACGCAGTATTTT.

This clonotype was counted between two and nine times. J is TRBJ1-6 and V is TRBV30, with a weak D call TRBD1 (6 bases). Trimming pared 1 base from V and 7 bases from J, leaving 8 bases between. CDR3 size: 13 residues. Looked up from germline, CDR1 is GTSNPN and CDR2 is SVGIG (reference sequence). CDR3 sequence (DNA): TGTGCCTGGAGTGAGGGGGGCAATTCACCCCTCCACTTT. Translation: CAWSEGGNSPLHF.

The chain couples TRBV30 to TRBJ1-3, with D maybe TRBD1 (5 bases). Germline loops: CDR1 GTSNPN, CDR2 SVGIG (reference sequence). V was shortened by 0 bases and J by 0 bases, with 12 bases between the two germline ends. The CDR3 has 16 amino acids. The DNA for the CDR3 is TGTGCCTGGAGTGTTTCGGGGGGTAGCTCTGGAAACACCATATATTTT. As protein: CAWSVSGGSSGNTIYF.

A few counts support this clonotype. The V call is TRBV6-1, the J call TRBJ1-1, with TRBD1 matching 9 bases. The J segment lost 2 bases and the V segment lost 6 bases, leaving 7 bases of the junction unmatched. The CDR3 is 15 amino acids. Germline CDR1 and CDR2: MNHNS and SASEGT. The CDR3 sequence: CASRDRDRVNTEAFF. CDR3 nucleotides: TGTGCCAGCAGAGACCGGGACAGGGTCAACACTGAAGCTTTCTTT.

For the CDR3, the DNA is TGTGCCAGCAGTTTCGGCCTCTACAATGAGCAGTTCTTC. It specifies CASSFGLYNEQFF. The chain employs TRBV5-8 and TRBJ2-1; D unclear. The CDR3 has 13 amino acids. The germline gives CDR1 SGHTS, CDR2 YDEGEE. V lost 5 bases and J lost 3, with 9 bases in between. Supplemented by reference TRBV5-8 and TRBJ2-1, the full variable domain reads EAGVTQSPTHLIKTRGQQATLRCSPISGHTSVYWYQQALGLGLQFLLWYDEGEERNRGNFPPRFSGRQFPNYSSELNVNALELEDSALYLCASSFGLYNEQFFGPGTRLTVL.

V gene TRBV18 combines with J gene TRBJ2-3; D is undetermined. Germline CDR1 KGHSH, CDR2 LQKENI. The length of the CDR3 is 12 residues. V was pared by 2 bases and J by 3 bases, with 3 bases between. CDR3: CASSPMTDTQYF. For the CDR3, the DNA is TGTGCCAGCTCACCAATGACAGATACGCAGTATTTT.

The CDR3 sequence: CASSLGGALYTDTQYF. The CDR3 coding sequence is TGCGCCAGCAGCTTGGGGGGCGCCCTATACACAGATACGCAGTATTTT. The chain carries TRBV5-1 and TRBJ2-3; D is perhaps TRBD1 (5 bases). CDR3 length equals 16 residues. Germline values: CDR1 SGHRS, CDR2 YFSETQ. V was clipped by 0 bases and J by 2 bases, with 13 bases between them.

CDR3 loop: CASSGKAGTGGDEQFF. The CDR3 DNA follows: TGTGCCAGCAGCGGTAAAGCCGGGACAGGAGGGGATGAGCAGTTCTTC. The V call is TRBV5-4, the J call TRBJ2-1; TRBD1 agrees at 8 bases. CDR3 size: 16 residues. The V gene's germline CDR1 is SGHNT and CDR2 YYREEE (reference sequence). Trimming at V came to 4 bases and at J to 8 bases, leaving 14 bases not matched to a gene. The whole variable domain, remainder taken from reference TRBV5-4 and TRBJ2-1, is ETGVTQSPTHLIKTRGQQVTLRCSSQSGHNTVSWYQQALGQGPQFIFQYYREEENGRGNFPPRFSGLQFPNYSSELNVNALELDDSALYLCASSGKAGTGGDEQFFGPGTRLTVL.

The chain couples TRBV23-1 to TRBJ2-7; D perhaps matches TRBD2 (6 bases). TRBV23-1 is assigned to the ORF class and has an uncertain function. The CDR3 has 13 amino acids. The V gene lost 6 bases and the J gene lost 3 bases, with 12 bases spanning the gap. The CDR3 loop is CASRKGDCYEQYF. The CDR3 nucleotides are TGCGCCAGCAGGAAAGGGGACTGCTACGAGCAGTACTTC.

This chain links TRBV20-1 with TRBJ2-6, with 8 bases that match TRBD1. V dropped 1 base and J dropped 2; count of bases not matched to a gene: 1. The CDR3 totals 15 residues. Germline values: CDR1 DFQATT, CDR2 SNEGSKA (reference sequence). The CDR3 sequence is CSARVQGAGANVLTF. The CDR3 DNA follows: TGCAGTGCTAGAGTACAGGGGGCTGGGGCCAACGTCCTGACTTTC.

V is TRBV12-3 or TRBV12-4 and J is TRBJ1-1; 7 nucleotides agree with TRBD1. The CDR3 has 14 amino acids. The junction had 4 bases not matched to a gene; V was cut back by 5 bases and J by 1 base. CDR3 loop: CASSTRQGNTEAFF. For the CDR3, the DNA is TGTGCCAGCAGTACACGACAGGGGAACACTGAAGCTTTCTTT.

The rearrangement links TRBV11-1 to TRBJ2-1; TRBD2 matches 9 bases. V shed 5 bases, J shed 1 base, and the junction held 6 bases outside the gene matches. Germline loops: CDR1 SGHAT, CDR2 FQDESV (reference sequence). The CDR3 runs to 16 residues. The DNA for the CDR3 is TGTGCCAGCAGCAATAAACTAGCGGGTTCCTACAATGAGCAGTTCTTC. This encodes CASSNKLAGSYNEQFF. Based on the CDR3 plus reference TRBV11-1 and TRBJ2-1, the full variable domain is EAEVAQSPRYKITEKSQAVAFWCDPISGHATLYWYRQILGQGPELLVQFQDESVVDDSQLPKDRFSAERLKGVDSTLKIQPAELGDSAMYLCASSNKLAGSYNEQFFGPGTRLTVL.

The J gene is TRBJ1-2, the V gene TRBV12-3 or TRBV12-4, with 9 bases aligning to TRBD1. This CDR3 comprises 14 residues. J was trimmed by 6 bases and V by 4 bases; bases with no gene match: 6. CDR3 DNA: TGTGCCAGCAGTTCATCCGACAGGGGGGATGGCTACACCTTC. As protein: CASSSSDRGDGYTF.

The genes are TRBV12-3 or TRBV12-4 and TRBJ2-7; no clear D. Trimming cost V 2 bases and J 6 bases, with 5 bases left between them. The CDR3 spans 11 residues. This CDR3 is CASSLRGEQYF. CDR3 in DNA: TGTGCCAGCAGTTTACGAGGCGAGCAGTACTTC.